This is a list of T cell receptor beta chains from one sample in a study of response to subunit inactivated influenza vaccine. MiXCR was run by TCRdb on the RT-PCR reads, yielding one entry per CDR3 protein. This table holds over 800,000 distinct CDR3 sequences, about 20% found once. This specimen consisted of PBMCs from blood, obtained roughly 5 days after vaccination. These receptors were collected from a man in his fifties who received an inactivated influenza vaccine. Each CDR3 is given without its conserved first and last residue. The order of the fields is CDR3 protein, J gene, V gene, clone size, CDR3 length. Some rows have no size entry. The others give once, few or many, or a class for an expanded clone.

CDR3aa: ASSRAYRGTQETQY; j_gene: TRBJ2-5; v_gene: TRBV5-1; abundance: -; len: 14
CDR3aa: AWSRRRNTGELF; j_gene: TRBJ2-2; v_gene: TRBV30; abundance: few; len: 12
CDR3aa: ASSHPGTSGGTYQETQY; j_gene: TRBJ2-5; v_gene: TRBV4-3; abundance: few; len: 17
CDR3aa: ASSWGPSANYGYT; j_gene: TRBJ1-2; v_gene: TRBV12-3/TRBV12-4; abundance: many; len: 13
CDR3aa: ASSLKTGSNEQF; j_gene: TRBJ2-1; v_gene: TRBV4-3; abundance: few; len: 12
CDR3aa: SARDPSSVYNEQF; j_gene: TRBJ2-1; v_gene: TRBV20-1; abundance: -; len: 13
CDR3aa: ASSDFIRRTGHSNQPQH; j_gene: TRBJ1-5; v_gene: TRBV6-1; abundance: many; len: 17
CDR3aa: SARDPASGRASSYEQY; j_gene: TRBJ2-7; v_gene: TRBV20-1; abundance: -; len: 16
CDR3aa: ASSPDVAGGWDTQY; j_gene: TRBJ2-3; v_gene: TRBV6-1; abundance: -; len: 14
CDR3aa: ASSHYPDRGFSYEQY; j_gene: TRBJ2-7; v_gene: TRBV28; abundance: few; len: 15
CDR3aa: ASSSRQGRYYGYT; j_gene: TRBJ1-2; v_gene: TRBV6-1; abundance: -; len: 13
CDR3aa: SARLAGLTGELF; j_gene: TRBJ2-2; v_gene: TRBV20-1; abundance: -; len: 12
CDR3aa: ASSPRRTRTGPYNEQF; j_gene: TRBJ2-1; v_gene: TRBV11-1; abundance: -; len: 16
CDR3aa: ASSYTLASGKADTQY; j_gene: TRBJ2-3; v_gene: TRBV12-3/TRBV12-4; abundance: few; len: 15
CDR3aa: AISSSGRYQETQY; j_gene: TRBJ2-5; v_gene: TRBV10-3; abundance: -; len: 13
CDR3aa: AISGGLAAYTDTQY; j_gene: TRBJ2-3; v_gene: TRBV10-3; abundance: few; len: 14
CDR3aa: ASSPPRGIEQY; j_gene: TRBJ2-7; v_gene: TRBV7-9; abundance: -; len: 11
CDR3aa: ASRTGQGTDTQY; j_gene: TRBJ2-3; v_gene: TRBV19; abundance: many; len: 12
CDR3aa: ASGGGPYNEQF; j_gene: TRBJ2-1; v_gene: TRBV6-1; abundance: few; len: 11
CDR3aa: SARETVKPGQGASDTEAF; j_gene: TRBJ1-1; v_gene: TRBV20-1; abundance: -; len: 18
CDR3aa: ASSALAPLTDTQY; j_gene: TRBJ2-3; v_gene: TRBV9; abundance: few; len: 13
CDR3aa: ASSLGTGFGETQY; j_gene: TRBJ2-5; v_gene: TRBV12-3/TRBV12-4; abundance: -; len: 13
CDR3aa: ATPGSQGYT; j_gene: TRBJ1-2; v_gene: TRBV28; abundance: -; len: 9
CDR3aa: ASSQQGRSGTGELF; j_gene: TRBJ2-2; v_gene: TRBV7-6; abundance: -; len: 14
CDR3aa: SARAGLAGGLNSHDSTDTQY; j_gene: TRBJ2-3; v_gene: TRBV20-1; abundance: few; len: 20